Presented here are 13 T cell receptor beta chains from one specimen sequenced in a study of T cell responses to AZD1222 COVID-19 vaccine. Sequencing used immunoSEQ multiplex PCR; TCRdb keeps in-frame clones, though not all of them. Among about 120,000 clones listed, 85% to 90% were seen once. The starting material was peripheral blood, obtained on day 0 of AZD1222 vaccination. Source of these receptors: an adult in good health.

The V gene is TRBV9, the J gene TRBJ2-3; TRBD2 aligns across 15 bases. The CDR3 is 21 amino acids. The J segment lost 1 base and the V segment lost 3 bases, leaving 15 bases of the junction unmatched. The germline gives CDR1 SGDLS, CDR2 YYNGEE. Written as DNA, the CDR3 is TGTGCCAGCAGCGAAACTCCGGGACTAGCGGGGGGCCTAGTCGGCACAGATACGCAGTATTTT. It translates to CASSETPGLAGGLVGTDTQYF.

This clone was seen once. The V call is TRBV5-8, the J call TRBJ2-2, with D possibly matching TRBD2 (6 bases). CDR3 length equals 17 residues. Germline loops: CDR1 SGHTS, CDR2 YDEGEE. V lost 1 base, J lost 5 bases, and 18 bases lay in between. The CDR3 nucleotides are TGTGCCAGCAGCTTGCGAGTAGTAGGGGACTTGACCGGGGAGCTGTTTTTT. Translation gives CASSLRVVGDLTGELFF.

This clone was detected a few times. The V and J genes are TRBV7-9 and TRBJ2-3; D might be TRBD1 (5 bases). Trimming removed 6 bases at V and 5 bases at J, with 24 bases between. The CDR3 totals 17 residues. Germline lookup yields CDR1 SEHNR and CDR2 FQNEAQ (reference sequence). The CDR3 loop is CASSPPRPQAQGDTQYF. The CDR3 DNA reads as TGTGCCAGCAGTCCCCCCCGGCCGCAAGCCCAGGGAGATACGCAGTATTTT.

The chain employs TRBV15 and TRBJ1-1; the match to TRBD1 covers 7 bases. This CDR3 spans 16 amino acids. V was pared by 0 bases and J by 4 bases, with 8 bases of the junction left unmatched. Germline V lookup: CDR1 LNHNV, CDR2 YYDKDF (reference sequence). Here the CDR3 reads CATSRDRRGLGTEAFF. The CDR3 DNA sequence: TGTGCCACCAGCAGAGATCGGAGGGGGCTGGGCACTGAAGCTTTCTTT.

The chain has TRBV6-1 and TRBJ2-7; D ambiguous. Per germline, CDR1 MNHNS and CDR2 SASEGT. This CDR3 comprises 14 residues. V was shortened by 2 bases and J by 3 bases, with 11 bases between the two germline ends. CDR3 bases: TGTGCCAGCAGTGAACCCCGTACGGACTACGAGCAGTACTTC. It codes for CASSEPRTDYEQYF.

J is TRBJ2-5 and V is TRBV7-9; 10 bases line up with TRBD1. Per the germline V gene, CDR1 is SEHNR and CDR2 is FQNEAQ (reference sequence). The CDR3 contains 16 residues. V lost 3 bases, J lost 5 bases, and 9 bases stayed unmatched. The CDR3 DNA is TGTGCCAGCAGCTTTTCCCGGGACAGGGGATGGGAGACCCAGTACTTC. It encodes CASSFSRDRGWETQYF. The variable domain in full, with the rest retrieved from reference TRBV7-9 and TRBJ2-5, is DTGVSQNPRHKITKRGQNVTFRCDPISEHNRLYWYRQTLGQGPEFLTYFQNEAQLEKSRLLSDRFSAERPKGSFSTLEIQRTEQGDSAMYLCASSFSRDRGWETQYFGPGTRLLVL.

The CDR3 DNA reads TGTGCCAGCAGTTTAGGGACTGGGAACCCTGAGACCCAGTACTTC. Residues: CASSLGTGNPETQYF. The chain has TRBV28 and TRBJ2-5, with D tentatively TRBD2 (6 bases). The CDR3 is 15 amino acids. Germline CDR1 is MDHEN and CDR2 is SYDVKM. V dropped 2 bases and J dropped 5 bases, with 15 bases sitting between them.

The chain couples TRBV27 to TRBJ1-5, with D perhaps TRBD1 (5 bases). Germline CDR1 and CDR2: MNHEY and SMNVEV (reference sequence). The ends were cut back, 3 bases at V and 6 bases at J, with 12 bases in the middle. This CDR3 has 14 residues. CDR3 region: CASSFWGGGQPQHF. The DNA for the CDR3 is TGTGCCAGCAGTTTTTGGGGGGGAGGTCAGCCCCAGCATTTT.

The V gene is TRBV5-1, the J gene TRBJ1-4; 9 bases line up with TRBD1. The V gene end was trimmed by 0 bases and the J gene end by 7 bases; junction bases not matched to a gene: 7. Germline V gene data show CDR1 as SGHRS and CDR2 as YFSETQ. CDR3 length equals 16 residues. Here the CDR3 reads CASSLAPTGGGEKLFF. DNA of the CDR3: TGCGCCAGCAGCTTGGCTCCTACAGGGGGCGGTGAAAAACTGTTTTTT. The full variable domain, rest sourced from reference TRBV5-1 and TRBJ1-4, is KAGVTQTPRYLIKTRGQQVTLSCSPISGHRSVSWYQQTPGQGLQFLFEYFSETQRNKGNFPGRFSGRQFSNSRSEMNVSTLELGDSALYLCASSLAPTGGGEKLFFGSGTQLSVL.

This chain uses TRBV20-1 with TRBJ1-5; perhaps TRBD1 as D (6 bases). In germline, CDR1 is DFQATT, CDR2 SNEGSKA (reference sequence). Trimming took 3 bases from V and 4 from J, leaving 10 bases between them. This CDR3 region has 13 residues. In DNA form, the CDR3 reads TGCAGTGCTAGTCCGGACAGTAATCAGCCCCAGCATTTT. It specifies CSASPDSNQPQHF.

V usage is TRBV27 and J usage is TRBJ1-2, with 10 nucleotides matching TRBD1. J gave up 5 bases and V 1 base, and 7 bases lay outside the gene matches. The CDR3 length is 16 residues. Germline V CDR1 and CDR2: MNHEY, SMNVEV (reference sequence). The CDR3 sequence: CASSLYGAGQGYGYTF. The CDR3 nucleotides read TGTGCCAGCAGTTTATATGGGGCGGGACAGGGGTATGGCTACACCTTC.

The chain couples TRBV15 to TRBJ2-7; no clear D. CDR1 and CDR2 from the germline V gene are LNHNV and YYDKDF (reference sequence). V was clipped by 3 bases and J by 0 bases, with 9 bases between them. There are 14 residues in the CDR3. This CDR3 reads CATSSGSNSYEQYF. CDR3 nucleotide sequence: TGTGCCACCAGCAGTGGCAGCAACTCCTACGAGCAGTACTTC.

The chain employs TRBV29-1 and TRBJ2-1; D is possibly TRBD2 (6 bases). Germline CDR1 reads SQVTM; CDR2 reads ANQGSEA. V was trimmed by 0 bases and J by 2 bases, leaving 11 bases between them. This CDR3 is 15 amino acids long. The CDR3 region is CSVEDGTGAYNEQFF. Here the CDR3 DNA reads TGCAGCGTTGAAGATGGGACTGGAGCCTACAATGAGCAGTTCTTC.